This T cell receptor beta chain appears in the sequencing data of a study of cytomegalovirus exposure and HLA in healthy donors. Study as a whole: Some 85 million unique TCRs, all from HLA-typed donors, were included in an early release of the data.

J was trimmed by 4 bases and V by 4 bases; bases with no gene match: 0. CDR1 is MGHDK and CDR2 is SYGVNS in the germline V gene. This CDR3 contains 15 residues. In the PCR, 60 Vbeta and 13 Jbeta primers were used. Sequenced by immunoSEQ multiplex PCR; TCRdb stores in-frame clones only, minus some. Among 60,000 to 75,000 clones listed, about two thirds were seen once. Note on this clone: Its target is not known.

General study points: More clonal expansion characterized HLA-associated TCR beta chains than equally common others in a later analysis.

The chain combines TRBV25-1 with TRBJ2-1, with TRBD2 matching 14 bases. The sequenced sample consisted of PBMCs. This receptor was taken from a woman between 40 and 50 years old in good health and CMV-seropositive. The CDR3 reads CASSGTSGGYNEQFF. CDR3 nucleotide sequence: TGTGCCAGCAGTGGGACTAGCGGGGGGTACAATGAGCAGTTCTTC.